Given below is one T cell receptor (beta chain) in context. Germline-derived CDR1 and CDR2 are SGDLS and YYNGEE. V was cut by 0 bases and J by 2 bases, with 12 bases left in between. The CDR3 spans 15 residues. The use of genomic DNA as template underpinned the TCR beta VDJ and CDR3 profiling. TCRdb used MiXCR to reprocess the reads, holding one entry per CDR3 protein. Seen here are about 210,000 distinct CDR3 sequences, roughly 55% observed once, and the top ten hold less than 30%. The sample originates from a study of CD8+CD57+ T cells in acquired aplastic anemia. Across the study: Researchers reported that healthy donors averaged about 10.8 million reads for CD4+ cells.

The clonotype comes from a human donor in good health. Material for sequencing was sorted CD4+, CD8+, or CD8+CD57+ T cells (not recorded which) from PBMCs. V usage is TRBV9 and J usage is TRBJ2-7, with D possibly TRBD2 on 6 matching bases. The CDR3 loop is CASSVGGSGTYEQYF. In nucleotides, the CDR3 is TGTGCCAGCAGCGTAGGGGGTAGCGGCACCTACGAGCAGTACTTC.